This entry lists 27 T cell receptor beta chains sequenced from one sample in a study of T-cell reconstitution after alpha-beta-depleted transplantation in children. Construction of the TCRbeta library involved unique molecular identifiers. In TCRdb, the PCR reads were re-called with MiXCR into one record per CDR3 protein. This table has under 8,500 distinct CDR3 sequences, roughly 10% appearing once. The specimen was PBMCs, mostly from graft donor cells, collected 180 days after TCRalphabeta/CD19-depleted stem cell transplant. These receptors came from a child less than two years old who had a stem cell transplant for acute myeloid leukemia, so the T cells may come from the graft donor.

Remarks on this clonotype: A junction end diverges from the germline sequence, so it may reflect a read error. The chain recombines TRBV3-1 with TRBJ1-5, with no clear D. The CDR3 totals 15 residues. The germline gives CDR1 LGHDT, CDR2 YNNKEL (reference sequence). The chain's CDR3 is CASSLRTGRNQPQNF. In DNA, the CDR3 is TGTGCCAGTAGCCTTCGGACTGGTCGCAATCAGCCCCAGAATTTT.

This clonotype came up many times. The gene calls are TRBV21-1 and TRBJ2-2; the tabulated D call, TRBD1, remains unverified against the DNA. TRBV21-1 is a documented pseudogene. The CDR3 spans 21 residues. The CDR3, as DNA: TGTGCCAGCAGCAAAAAGTGGGACAGGGGGCTAGCGGGATCGAACACCGGGGAGCTGTTTTTT. Its protein product is CASSKKWDRGLAGSNTGELFF.

This clonotype came up many times. This chain joins TRBV5-6 and TRBJ1-1; maybe TRBD1 (6 bases). Trimming removed 2 bases at V and 1 base at J, with 12 bases between. The V gene's germline CDR1 is SGHDT and CDR2 YYEEEE. The CDR3 loop spans 15 amino acids. The CDR3 nucleotides read TGTGCCAGCAGCTTTGTCGAGGACAGGAACACTGAAGCTTTCTTT. Protein: CASSFVEDRNTEAFF.

In its sample, this clonotype is medium-sized. V usage is TRBV28 and J usage is TRBJ2-7; the D gene is possibly TRBD2 (6 bases). The ends were cut back, 9 bases at V and 2 bases at J, with 14 bases in the middle. CDR1 MDHEN and CDR2 SYDVKM come from the germline V gene. The CDR3 covers 13 residues. CDR3: CASTSGLTYEQYF. The DNA of the CDR3 is TGTGCCAGTACGAGCGGGCTAACCTACGAGCAGTACTTC.

By frequency in the sample, this clonotype is medium-sized. The chain combines TRBV11-2 with TRBJ2-5; 8 nucleotides align to TRBD1. The CDR3 sequence is 11 residues long. The V and J ends lost 5 bases and 10 bases, in that order; junction bases with no gene match: 3. Looked up from germline, CDR1 is SGHAT and CDR2 is FQNNGV. CDR3 in amino acids: CASSQGANQYF. In DNA, the CDR3 is TGTGCCAGCAGCCAGGGGGCAAACCAGTACTTC. Drawing the rest from reference TRBV11-2 and TRBJ2-5, the complete variable domain is EAGVAQSPRYKIIEKRQSVAFWCNPISGHATLYWYQQILGQGPKLLIQFQNNGVVDDSQLPKDRFSAERLKGVDSTLKIQPAKLEDSAVYLCASSQGANQYFGPGTRLLVL.

The table lists this clonotype with many counts. This chain links TRBV5-6 with TRBJ2-1; 7 bases match TRBD2. V shed 4 bases, J shed 3 bases, and the junction held 10 bases outside the gene matches. CDR3 size: 16 residues. CDR1 is SGHDT and CDR2 is YYEEEE in the germline V gene. The CDR3 DNA reads TGTGCCAGCAGCCAGAAGGAGCGGGGAGTCTACAATGAGCAGTTCTTC. Encoded protein: CASSQKERGVYNEQFF.

This clonotype came up many times. This chain connects TRBV6-1 to TRBJ2-6; no reliable D call. V lost 2 bases and J lost 6, with 5 bases in between. Germline V CDR1 and CDR2: MNHNS, SASEGT. The CDR3 is 13 amino acids. The DNA of the CDR3 is TGTGCCAGCAGTGAAATGGCGGCCAACGTCCTGACTTTC. Translation gives CASSEMAANVLTF.

This clonotype showed up just once. A much bigger clone sits one base away, suggesting this may be a read error. V and J are TRBV19 and TRBJ1-5; 8 bases are a match to TRBD1. The CDR3 spans 12 residues. Looked up from germline, CDR1 is LNHDA and CDR2 is SQIVND (reference sequence). The chain's CDR3 is CASRTGDQPPHF. The CDR3 nucleotides are TGTGCCAGTAGGACAGGGGATCAGCCCCCGCATTTT.

This clonotype was observed at least ten times. The V gene is TRBV11-1, the J gene TRBJ2-7; TRBD2 matches 13 bases. The length of the CDR3 is 18 residues. V gave up 0 bases and J gave up 6 bases; unmatched junction bases: 11. Germline V CDR1 and CDR2: SGHAT, FQDESV (reference sequence). The CDR3 coding sequence is TGTGCCAGCAGCTTAGCGCGACTAGCGGGAGGCATTGGCGTCGAGCAGTACTTC. Translated: CASSLARLAGGIGVEQYF.

This clonotype was observed at least ten times. The V gene is TRBV5-1, the J gene TRBJ2-7, with D uncertain. Germline CDR1 SGHRS, CDR2 YFSETQ. The CDR3 is made up of 15 amino acids. Trimming took 1 base from V and 4 from J, leaving 15 bases between them. The CDR3 reads CASSLTMAAYYEQYF. DNA of the CDR3: TGCGCCAGCAGCTTGACTATGGCAGCTTATTACGAGCAGTACTTC. Looking up the rest from reference TRBV5-1 and TRBJ2-7 gives the full variable domain: KAGVTQTPRYLIKTRGQQVTLSCSPISGHRSVSWYQQTPGQGLQFLFEYFSETQRNKGNFPGRFSGRQFSNSRSEMNVSTLELGDSALYLCASSLTMAAYYEQYFGPGTRLTVT.

This clonotype is large in the sample. V is TRBV20-1 and J is TRBJ2-3; D not certain. The V end lost 6 bases, the J end lost 7 bases, and 8 bases lay between the germline ends. The germline V gene encodes CDR1 DFQATT and CDR2 SNEGSKA (reference sequence). The CDR3 has 10 amino acids. DNA for the CDR3: TGCAGTGCCAGGACCTATACGCAGTATTTT. Translated, it gives CSARTYTQYF.

The sample holds a few counts of this clonotype. This chain joins TRBV20-1 and TRBJ1-3; D gene unclear. Trimming removed 2 bases at V and 0 bases at J, with 5 bases between. The CDR3 loop spans 13 amino acids. CDR1 and CDR2 (germline): DFQATT, SNEGSKA (reference sequence). CDR3 in amino acids: CSARQSSGNTIYF. DNA for the CDR3: TGCAGTGCTAGACAGTCCTCTGGAAACACCATATATTTT.

This clonotype has at least ten counts. The chain combines TRBV3-1 with TRBJ2-7; a weak D match, TRBD1 (6 bases). Looked up from germline, CDR1 is LGHDT and CDR2 is YNNKEL (reference sequence). Trimming shortened V by 4 bases and J by 2 bases, and 12 bases separated the two germline ends. The CDR3 is 14 amino acids. The CDR3 coding sequence is TGTGCCAGCAGCCTTACCCGGGACACCTACGAGCAGTACTTC. Encoded protein: CASSLTRDTYEQYF.

There are many counts of this clonotype. V gene TRBV11-2 combines with J gene TRBJ2-5; 7 bases are shared with TRBD1. CDR3 length: 15 residues. Germline assignment: CDR1 SGHAT and CDR2 FQNNGV. The V gene end was trimmed by 1 base and the J gene end by 5 bases; junction bases not matched to a gene: 7. CDR3 amino acids: CASSLVGTVRETQYF. Here the CDR3 DNA reads TGTGCCAGCAGCTTAGTCGGGACAGTCCGGGAGACCCAGTACTTC.

The rearrangement links TRBV4-3 to TRBJ2-5; D is perhaps TRBD1 or TRBD2 (6 bases each). The CDR3 totals 15 residues. Trimming took 0 bases from V and 11 from J, leaving 19 bases between them. Per germline, CDR1 LGHNA and CDR2 YSLEER. CDR3 nucleotides: TGCGCCAGCAGCCAAGATGTCGGGGGCTGGTGGGAGCAGTACTTC. Residues: CASSQDVGGWWEQYF.

By proportion, this clonotype is medium-sized. V and J are TRBV21-1 and TRBJ2-2; the DNA was not compared with TRBD2, the D call given in the table. TRBV21-1 has pseudogene status. This CDR3 is 15 amino acids long. CDR3 DNA sequence: TGTGCCAGCAGCAAGTTAGCGGGAGCCACCGGGGAGCTGTTTTTT. It yields the protein CASSKLAGATGELFF.

This clonotype is medium-sized by share. This chain links TRBV12-3 or TRBV12-4 with TRBJ2-5, with D unclear. V lost 5 bases, J lost 5 bases, and 6 bases lay in between. The CDR3 length is 11 residues. The CDR3 reads CASSLGETQYF. DNA for the CDR3: TGTGCCAGCAGTCTGGGGGAGACCCAGTACTTC.

Within the sample, this clonotype is medium-sized. The V and J genes are TRBV6-1 and TRBJ1-2; D gene ambiguous. The CDR3 runs 13 residues. V shed 10 bases and J shed 2 bases, with 14 bases lying between them. Germline V CDR1 and CDR2: MNHNS, SASEGT. The CDR3 here is CATPKLQNYGYTF. As DNA, the CDR3 is TGTGCCACCCCGAAACTGCAGAACTATGGCTACACCTTC.

This clonotype was counted many times. The rearrangement uses TRBV11-2 and TRBJ2-5; maybe TRBD1 (5 bases). Germline lookup yields CDR1 SGHAT and CDR2 FQNNGV. V was trimmed by 3 bases and J by 1 base, leaving 15 bases between them. This CDR3 spans 16 amino acids. DNA for the CDR3: TGTGCCAGCAGCTTGGCAGGGCCACCTACCCAAGAGACCCAGTACTTC. It yields the protein CASSLAGPPTQETQYF.

Within the sample, this clonotype is medium-sized. J is TRBJ2-1 and V is TRBV7-9, with D perhaps TRBD1 (5 bases). V was cut by 3 bases and J by 6 bases, with 15 bases left in between. Germline CDR1 SEHNR, CDR2 FQNEAQ (reference sequence). CDR3 length equals 15 residues. In DNA form, the CDR3 reads TGTGCCAGCAGCTTGGGGCGTAGCCCTCTCAATGAGCAGTTCTTC. It specifies CASSLGRSPLNEQFF.

The chain employs TRBV6-1 and TRBJ2-3, with 9 positions matching TRBD1. The CDR3 extends over 15 amino acids. Germline V gives CDR1 MNHNS, CDR2 SASEGT. The ends lost 5 bases at V and 1 base at J; junction bases unmatched: 4. The CDR3 DNA reads as TGTGCCAGCAGTCCCCGGGACAGGGGCACAGATACGCAGTATTTT. As protein: CASSPRDRGTDTQYF.

This clonotype occurred many times. The rearrangement links TRBV7-9 to TRBJ1-3; D not resolved. Trimming took 7 bases from V and 4 from J, leaving 17 bases between them. Germline V gene data show CDR1 as SEHNR and CDR2 as FQNEAQ (reference sequence). This CDR3 region has 15 residues. CDR3 in amino acids: CASNHGLGRGNTIYF. DNA for the CDR3: TGTGCCAGCAATCACGGGCTCGGGAGGGGAAACACCATATATTTT.

This clonotype is judged medium-sized. V usage is TRBV28 and J usage is TRBJ2-3, with 15 bases fitting TRBD2. The length of the CDR3 is 18 residues. In germline, CDR1 is MDHEN, CDR2 SYDVKM. The J segment lost 4 bases and the V segment lost 5 bases, leaving 10 bases of the junction unmatched. CDR3 loop: CASSPLGTSGRRADTQYF. The CDR3 DNA reads TGTGCCAGCAGTCCTCTCGGGACTAGCGGGAGGCGGGCAGATACGCAGTATTTT.

The sample holds many counts of this clonotype. The chain's CDR3 is CASSMTGDNYGYTF. The CDR3 bases are TGCGCCAGCAGCATGACAGGAGATAACTATGGCTACACCTTC. The genes are TRBV5-1 and TRBJ1-2; D might be TRBD1 (6 bases). The CDR3 consists of 14 residues. V lost 4 bases and J lost 1, with 11 bases in between. Germline V CDR1 and CDR2: SGHRS, YFSETQ.

In this sample, this clonotype is medium-sized. This sequence joins TRBV2 and TRBJ2-3; 8 positions match TRBD1. V lost 5 bases to trimming and J lost 6 bases; unmatched junction nucleotides: 7. The germline V gene has CDR1 SNHLY and CDR2 FYNNEI. This CDR3 comprises 14 residues. The CDR3 bases are TGTGCCAGCAGTTCCGGCAGGGGGCTCGATACGCAGTATTTT. This codes for CASSSGRGLDTQYF.

This clonotype counts as medium-sized (0.01 to 0.1%). This chain links TRBV7-9 with TRBJ2-7; tentatively, D is TRBD2 (7 bases). The V gene's germline CDR1 is SEHNR and CDR2 FQNEAQ (reference sequence). Between the trimmed V and J ends, which lost 5 bases and 2 bases, there was a span of 16 bases. There are 15 residues in the CDR3. This CDR3 is CASSPQGREAYEQYF. Written as DNA, the CDR3 is TGTGCCAGCAGCCCCCAGGGGAGGGAGGCCTACGAGCAGTACTTC. Based on the CDR3 plus reference TRBV7-9 and TRBJ2-7, the full variable domain is DTGVSQNPRHKITKRGQNVTFRCDPISEHNRLYWYRQTLGQGPEFLTYFQNEAQLEKSRLLSDRFSAERPKGSFSTLEIQRTEQGDSAMYLCASSPQGREAYEQYFGPGTRLTVT.

This clonotype was counted at least ten times. V gene TRBV24-1 combines with J gene TRBJ2-1; tentative D call: TRBD1 (5 bases). Trimming pared 5 bases from V and 5 bases from J, leaving 9 bases between. Germline assignment: CDR1 KGHDR and CDR2 SFDVKD. The CDR3 is made up of 13 amino acids. The CDR3 DNA reads TGTGCCACCAGTGTATCAGGGAACAATGAGCAGTTCTTC. Amino acids: CATSVSGNNEQFF.